This T cell receptor beta chain was sequenced for a study of CD8+ T cells in alopecia areata. Study overall: For the treated group, dosing was oral tofacitinib at 5 to 10 mg twice daily.

Per the germline V gene, CDR1 is GTSNPN and CDR2 is SVGIG (reference sequence). The CDR3 has 15 residues. V was clipped by 4 bases and J by 3 bases, with 18 bases between them. TCR sequencing used cDNA made by reverse transcription of extracted RNA. Data came from immunoSEQ multiplex PCR; TCRdb stores just in-frame clones and leaves some out. This repertoire shows roughly 200,000 clones, almost 65% found once; its top ten account for about 1.7%. This clonotype was sampled from a human donor with alopecia areata. The chain combines TRBV30 with TRBJ1-1; D uncertain. The sample in question was CD4+ T cells sorted from blood, obtained at week 0. CDR3 sequence (DNA): TGTGCCTGGAATGGTGGGTCTGCGTCATACACTGAAGCTTTCTTT. Encoded protein: CAWNGGSASYTEAFF. Based on the CDR3 plus reference TRBV30 and TRBJ1-1, the full variable domain is SQTIHQWPATLVQPVGSPLSLECTVEGTSNPNLYWYRQAAGRGLQLLFYSVGIGQISSEVPQNLSASRPQDRQFILSSKKLLLSDSGFYLCAWNGGSASYTEAFFGQGTRLTVV.